Listed below are T cell receptor beta chains from one sample, sequenced in a study of regulatory T cells in long-lasting Graves disease. From the multiplex PCR reads, TCRdb called clonotypes with MiXCR, one entry per CDR3 protein. In the table there are 300,000 to 350,000 distinct CDR3 sequences, 15% to 20% of which are singletons. The specimen comprised peripheral blood mononuclear cells (PBMCs), sampled when the disease was refractory, from a patient treated with antithyroid drugs. These receptors were obtained from a female donor with Graves disease. CDR3s include the opening cysteine and the closing phenylalanine or tryptophan.

V | CDR3
TRBV5-6 | CASSKGDRGNSPLHF
TRBV5-1 | CASSTGEVETQYF
TRBV6-5 | CASSYLGGWNTEAFF
TRBV2 | CASSPRQGATEAFF
TRBV7-9 | CASSHNIGQGGLGTNEKLFF
TRBV11-2 | CASSTRGGYYEQYF
TRBV29-1 | CSVVVQGASDTQYF
TRBV6-5 | CASSYERSKNIQYF
TRBV15 | CATSRVGTGVGTEAFF
TRBV11-2 | CASSSGGRAHEQYF
TRBV10-3 | CAIREKRDTYYGYTF
TRBV12-3/TRBV12-4 | CASSLGVGTGTETQYF
TRBV18 | CASSSSPLRRAGETQYF
TRBV3-1 | CASSQVHTGELFF
TRBV7-2 | CASSTLAGGDNEQFF
TRBV18 | CASSPRGGGYTF
TRBV6-1 | CASSIGTGVGKTQYF
TRBV20-1 | CSASPGWVSSGANVLTF
TRBV6-1 | CASSADRPRDSNQPQHF
TRBV6-1 | CASSSPAGTWTQYF
TRBV28 | CASSLWGNAYEQYF
TRBV28 | CASSLSQPGANVLTF
TRBV28 | CASSLWGDYEQYF
TRBV3-1 | CASSQGLGHTRETQYF
TRBV2 | CASSEIKLAKNIQYF
TRBV11-2 | CASSLTGVTGSGNTIYF
TRBV18 | CASSRDRLNNYGYTF
TRBV2 | CASSRGQGNQPQHF
TRBV6-1 | CASSKAPADLLRNTEAFF
TRBV4-3 | CASSQDLREEETQYF
TRBV6-1 | CASSASGTGVTGEQYF
TRBV12-5 | CASGSGGDSFNQPQHF
TRBV6-2/TRBV6-3 | CASSSRENQPQHF
TRBV2 | CASSEQGTSQKETQYF
TRBV6-5 | CASSYPPGLESGANVLTF
TRBV20-1 | CSAISGTEGEQYF
TRBV6-5 | CASSYTTGVYGYTF